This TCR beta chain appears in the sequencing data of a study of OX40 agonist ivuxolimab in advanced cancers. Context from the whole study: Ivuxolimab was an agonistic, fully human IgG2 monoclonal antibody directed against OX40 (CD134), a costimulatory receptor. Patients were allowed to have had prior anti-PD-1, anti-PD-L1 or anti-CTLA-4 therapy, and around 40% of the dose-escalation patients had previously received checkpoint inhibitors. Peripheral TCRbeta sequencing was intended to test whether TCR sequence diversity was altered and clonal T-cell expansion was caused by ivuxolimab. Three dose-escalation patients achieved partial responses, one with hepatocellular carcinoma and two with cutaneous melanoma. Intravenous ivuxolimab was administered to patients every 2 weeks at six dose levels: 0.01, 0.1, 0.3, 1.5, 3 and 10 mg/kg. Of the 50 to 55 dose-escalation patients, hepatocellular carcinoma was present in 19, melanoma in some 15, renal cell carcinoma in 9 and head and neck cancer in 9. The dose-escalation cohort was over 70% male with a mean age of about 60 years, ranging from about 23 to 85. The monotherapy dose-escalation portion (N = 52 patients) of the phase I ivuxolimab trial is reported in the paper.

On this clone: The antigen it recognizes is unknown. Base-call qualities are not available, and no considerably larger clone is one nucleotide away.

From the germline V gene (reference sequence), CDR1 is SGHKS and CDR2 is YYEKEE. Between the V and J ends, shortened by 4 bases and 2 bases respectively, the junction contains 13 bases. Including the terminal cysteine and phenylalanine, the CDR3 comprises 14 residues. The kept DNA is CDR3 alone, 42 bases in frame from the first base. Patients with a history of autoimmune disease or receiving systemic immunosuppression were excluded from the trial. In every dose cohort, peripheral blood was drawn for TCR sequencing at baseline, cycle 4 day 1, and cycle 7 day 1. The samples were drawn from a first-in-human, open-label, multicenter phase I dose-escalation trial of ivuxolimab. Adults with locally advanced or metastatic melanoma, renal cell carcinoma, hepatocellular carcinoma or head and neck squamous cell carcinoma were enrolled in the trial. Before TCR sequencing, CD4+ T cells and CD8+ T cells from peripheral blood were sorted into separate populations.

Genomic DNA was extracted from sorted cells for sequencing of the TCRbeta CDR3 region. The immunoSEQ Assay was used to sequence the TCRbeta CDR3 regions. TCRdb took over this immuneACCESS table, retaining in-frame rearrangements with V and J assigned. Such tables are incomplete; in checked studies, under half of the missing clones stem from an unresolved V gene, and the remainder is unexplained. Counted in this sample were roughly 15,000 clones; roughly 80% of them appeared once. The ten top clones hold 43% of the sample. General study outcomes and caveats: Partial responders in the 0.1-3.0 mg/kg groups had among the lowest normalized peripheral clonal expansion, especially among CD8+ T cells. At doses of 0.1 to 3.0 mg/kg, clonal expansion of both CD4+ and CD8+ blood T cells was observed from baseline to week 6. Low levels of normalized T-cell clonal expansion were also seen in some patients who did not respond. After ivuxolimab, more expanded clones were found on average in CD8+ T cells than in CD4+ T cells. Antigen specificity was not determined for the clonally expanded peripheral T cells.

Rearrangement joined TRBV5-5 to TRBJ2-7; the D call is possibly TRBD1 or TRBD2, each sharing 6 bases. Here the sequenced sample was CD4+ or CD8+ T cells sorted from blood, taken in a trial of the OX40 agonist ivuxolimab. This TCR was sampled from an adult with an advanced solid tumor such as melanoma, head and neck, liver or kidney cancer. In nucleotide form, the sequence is TGTGCCAGCAGCCCGGAGGGGGGACCCTACGAGCAGTACTTC. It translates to CASSPEGGPYEQYF.